This section outlines one T cell receptor beta chain sequence together with its context. These data belong to a study of shared clonotypes between healthy human individuals. Trimming at V came to 7 bases and at J to 4 bases, leaving 5 bases not matched to a gene. In germline, CDR1 is MDHEN, CDR2 SYDVKM. CDR3 size: 14 residues. Data came from immunoSEQ multiplex PCR; TCRdb stores just in-frame clones and leaves some out. The table records 2 million to 2.5 million clones, less than 95% of them present only once. The origin of this receptor is a man aged 18 to 30 in good health. Some clones in this sample may be carry-over from other donors' samples. Sequencing was done on a sample of naive CD4+ T cells from PBMCs. As to subset: CD45RA+ positively selected. This chain links TRBV28 with TRBJ2-1; 9 nucleotides match TRBD2. In DNA form, the CDR3 reads TGTGCCAGCATTGCACTAGCGGGTTACAATGAGCAGTTCTTC. Protein sequence: CASIALAGYNEQFF.